What follows are 15 T cell receptor beta chains derived from one specimen sequenced in a study of T cell responses to AZD1222 COVID-19 vaccine. Assay used: immunoSEQ multiplex PCR; TCRdb lists only in-frame clones, some missing. This table holds 150,000 to 200,000 clones, approximately 91% found once. Sequenced here: peripheral blood, sampled 28 days after the second AZD1222 dose. The receptors come from an adult who received the AZD1222 COVID-19 vaccine.

The J gene is TRBJ1-2, the V gene TRBV12-3 or TRBV12-4; D unclear. V lost 6 bases to trimming and J lost 2 bases, with 7 bases between them. There are 12 residues in the CDR3. DNA for the CDR3: TGTGCCAGCAGCGATGACAACTATGGCTACACCTTC. Amino acids: CASSDDNYGYTF.

The chain joins TRBV11-2 to TRBJ1-4; D remains unclear. CDR3 length equals 14 residues. The germline V gene encodes CDR1 SGHAT and CDR2 FQNNGV. V was shortened by 3 bases and J by 3 bases, with 8 bases between the two germline ends. The CDR3 loop is CASSFSQANEKLFF. CDR3 coding DNA: TGTGCCAGCAGCTTTTCGCAGGCTAATGAAAAACTGTTTTTT.

This rearrangement joins TRBV7-3 to TRBJ1-2, with a tentative D call TRBD1 (5 bases). V lost 2 bases and J lost 8, with 12 bases in between. The CDR3 contains 13 residues. CDR1 and CDR2 from the germline V gene are SGHTA and FQGTGA. The CDR3 loop is CASSLGAGLGYTF. CDR3 DNA: TGTGCCAGCAGCTTAGGGGCAGGGCTCGGCTACACCTTC.

J is TRBJ1-2 and V is TRBV5-5; the match to TRBD1 covers 8 bases. Germline CDR1 reads SGHKS; CDR2 reads YYEKEE (reference sequence). V trimming: 0 bases; J trimming: 8 bases; junction bases outside the gene matches: 9. There are 15 residues in the CDR3. The CDR3, as DNA: TGTGCCAGCAGCTTGGGCCCGACAGGGGCAGGGGGCTACACCTTC. Translating it yields CASSLGPTGAGGYTF.

The rearrangement links TRBV3-1 (or the pseudogene TRBV3-2) to TRBJ1-2; D remains ambiguous. The germline CDR1 and CDR2 sequences are LGHDT and YNNKEL (reference sequence). This CDR3 comprises 14 residues. The germline V and J ends were trimmed by 0 bases and 4 bases, with 9 bases remaining between them. The CDR3 nucleotides are TGTGCCAGCAGCCAAGATGAGGGTCGCTATGGCTACACCTTC. Translated: CASSQDEGRYGYTF.

The chain couples TRBV3-1 (or the pseudogene TRBV3-2) to TRBJ1-1; no clear D gene. The CDR3 extends over 14 amino acids. CDR1 is LGHDT, CDR2 YNNKEL, per germline (reference sequence). V was cut by 6 bases and J by 7 bases, with 18 bases left in between. The CDR3 region has the DNA TGTGCCAGCAGTTTCGACCGGGCGGGGTTTGAAGCTTTCTTT. Its protein product is CASSFDRAGFEAFF.

The J gene is TRBJ2-1, the V gene TRBV29-1; 10 bases line up with TRBD2. This CDR3 is built from 14 residues. The germline gives CDR1 SQVTM, CDR2 ANQGSEA. The J segment lost 7 bases and the V segment lost 4 bases, leaving 7 bases of the junction unmatched. The CDR3 spells CSVASGGAMNEQFF. The DNA of the CDR3 is TGCAGCGTTGCAAGCGGGGGGGCCATGAATGAGCAGTTCTTC.

The V gene is TRBV7-3, the J gene TRBJ2-1; 9 bases are a match to TRBD2. From germline, CDR1 is SGHTA and CDR2 FQGTGA. The CDR3 is 15 amino acids. V trimming: 5 bases; J trimming: 4 bases; junction bases outside the gene matches: 6. CDR3: CASSRLAGSYNEQFF. DNA for the CDR3: TGTGCCAGCAGCCGGCTAGCGGGGTCTTACAATGAGCAGTTCTTC.

In DNA, the CDR3 is TGCAGTGCCAGTTGGAGAGGGCCCAATCAGCCCCAGCATTTT. This encodes CSASWRGPNQPQHF. The chain carries TRBV20-1 and TRBJ1-5; D is unresolved. The CDR3 is 14 amino acids. Trimming removed 6 bases at V and 3 bases at J, with 15 bases between. Germline CDR1 reads DFQATT; CDR2 reads SNEGSKA (reference sequence).

This sequence joins TRBV24-1 and TRBJ2-1; D not resolved. Per germline, CDR1 KGHDR and CDR2 SFDVKD. The CDR3 consists of 13 residues. V shed 0 bases and J shed 9 bases, with 8 bases lying between them. CDR3 protein: CATSDLWGAEQFF. Here the CDR3 DNA reads TGTGCCACCAGTGATTTGTGGGGTGCTGAGCAGTTCTTC.

V gene TRBV6-4 combines with J gene TRBJ2-3; either TRBD1 or TRBD2 may fit D (5 bases each). The germline CDR1 and CDR2 sequences are MRHNA and SNTAGT. Trimming shortened V by 2 bases and J by 2 bases, and 8 bases separated the two germline ends. The CDR3 has 14 amino acids. CDR3 loop: CASSDRDHTDTQYF. DNA for the CDR3: TGTGCCAGCAGTGACCGGGACCACACAGATACGCAGTATTTT.

The J gene is TRBJ1-2, the V gene TRBV7-3; D is undetermined. The CDR3 sequence is 13 residues long. Germline V gene lookup returns CDR1 SGHTA and CDR2 FQGTGA. Trimming stripped 3 bases from V and 3 bases from J, with 8 bases between. CDR3 coding DNA: TGTGCCAGCAGCTTCTCTCCCGACTATGGCTACACCTTC. The encoded protein is CASSFSPDYGYTF. Filled out from reference TRBV7-3 and TRBJ1-2, the complete variable domain reads GAGVSQTPSNKVTEKGKYVELRCDPISGHTALYWYRQSLGQGPEFLIYFQGTGAADDSGLPNDRFFAVRPEGSVSTLKIQRTERGDSAVYLCASSFSPDYGYTFGSGTRLTVV.

V usage is TRBV6-4 and J usage is TRBJ2-3, with a tentative D call TRBD1 (6 bases). Germline V gene data show CDR1 as MRHNA and CDR2 as SNTAGT. V was cut by 0 bases and J by 4 bases, with 14 bases left in between. CDR3 size: 16 residues. DNA for the CDR3: TGTGCCAGCAGTGACTCAAGTGGGGGCAGCCCAGATACGCAGTATTTT. As protein: CASSDSSGGSPDTQYF.

This chain uses TRBV9 with TRBJ2-7, with D tentatively TRBD2 (5 bases). CDR3 length equals 14 residues. Trimming cost V 1 base and J 4 bases, with 12 bases left between them. Germline CDR1 SGDLS, CDR2 YYNGEE. CDR3 bases: TGTGCCAGCAGCGTAAGCGGTCTAGGTTACGAGCAGTACTTC. It translates to CASSVSGLGYEQYF.

J is TRBJ1-2 and V is TRBV7-9; TRBD1 might be the D (6 bases). Per the germline V gene, CDR1 is SEHNR and CDR2 is FQNEAQ (reference sequence). Trimming removed 4 bases from V and 4 bases from J, with 16 bases in between. The CDR3 is 15 amino acids. The DNA for the CDR3 is TGTGCCAGCAGCTCAAACAGGGTCTCAGCCTATGGCTACACCTTC. It is translated as CASSSNRVSAYGYTF.